The 10 T cell receptor beta chains presented below share a single source sample, sequenced in a study of T cell repertoires in cytomegalovirus infection. Each CDR3 protein gets one entry after TCRdb re-called the reads with MiXCR. The sample lists more than 150,000 distinct CDR3 sequences, 15% to 20% occurring once. The sample was PBMCs. The source is a human donor in good health (CMV status not recorded). Some clones in this sample may be carry-over from other donors' samples.

This clonotype was found many times. This chain uses TRBV7-2 with TRBJ2-3, with 8 bases aligning to TRBD2. This CDR3 contains 14 residues. Unmatched junction bases numbered 6, after V lost 7 bases and J lost 3 bases. Germline V gives CDR1 SGHTA, CDR2 FQGNSA. In DNA form, the CDR3 reads TGTGCCAGCAAACTAGCGGAGATGACAGATACGCAGTATTTT. Translation gives CASKLAEMTDTQYF.

The chain combines TRBV23-1 with TRBJ1-5; D is perhaps TRBD1 (5 bases). TRBV23-1 is marked as an open reading frame, function uncertain. V shed 3 bases and J shed 4 bases, with 19 bases lying between them. CDR3 length equals 17 residues. The CDR3 coding sequence is TGCGCCAGCAGTCAGTCACTCAGGGACCGCCAGAATCAGCCCCAGCATTTT. Translated, it gives CASSQSLRDRQNQPQHF.

This chain connects TRBV6-5 to TRBJ2-2, with 10 bases fitting TRBD2. CDR1 is MNHEY, CDR2 SVGAGI, per germline. The CDR3 runs 15 residues. Unmatched junction bases numbered 5, after V lost 6 bases and J lost 4 bases. CDR3 region: CASRGRTSGTGELFF. The CDR3 nucleotides read TGTGCCAGCAGGGGAAGGACTAGCGGCACCGGGGAGCTGTTTTTT.

There are a few counts of this clonotype. This chain uses TRBV4-2 with TRBJ2-1; 7 bases agree with TRBD2. This CDR3 region has 20 residues. Looked up from germline, CDR1 is LGHNA and CDR2 is YNFKEQ. V gave up 2 bases and J gave up 0 bases; unmatched junction bases: 16. Here the CDR3 reads CASSQILERDPFSSYNEQFF. For the CDR3, the DNA is TGTGCCAGCAGCCAAATTTTGGAGCGGGACCCCTTTAGCTCCTACAATGAGCAGTTCTTC.

This clonotype was counted between two and nine times. The chain uses TRBV20-1 and TRBJ1-5; perhaps TRBD1 as D (5 bases). Between the trimmed V and J ends, which lost 6 bases and 0 bases, there was a span of 15 bases. There are 15 residues in the CDR3. Germline V lookup: CDR1 DFQATT, CDR2 SNEGSKA (reference sequence). CDR3 nucleotides: TGCAGTGCCCTTTCGGGACGGTATAGCAATCAGCCCCAGCATTTT. It specifies CSALSGRYSNQPQHF.

This clonotype has just a few counts. The chain carries TRBV6-6 and TRBJ1-6; 8 bases map to TRBD1. Looked up from germline, CDR1 is MNHNY and CDR2 is SVGAGI (reference sequence). After removal of 5 bases from V and 7 bases from J, the junction contained 4 bases not matched to a gene. The CDR3 has 14 residues. CDR3 nucleotide sequence: TGTGCCAGCAGTCCGGGACAGGCAAATTCACCCCTCCACTTT. Its protein product is CASSPGQANSPLHF.

This clonotype was seen a handful of times. The V call is TRBV7-2, the J call TRBJ2-1; TRBD2 matches 7 bases. This CDR3 comprises 19 residues. V lost 4 bases to trimming and J lost 0 bases; unmatched junction nucleotides: 15. The germline V gene encodes CDR1 SGHTA and CDR2 FQGNSA. The DNA of the CDR3 is TGTGCCAGCAGCTACCTACCGGGGGGTGGGGGGAGCTCCTACAATGAGCAGTTCTTC. Its translation: CASSYLPGGGGSSYNEQFF.

This clonotype was found many times. V is TRBV20-1 and J is TRBJ1-2, with D maybe TRBD1 (6 bases). Germline assignment: CDR1 DFQATT and CDR2 SNEGSKA (reference sequence). V was clipped by 3 bases and J by 5 bases, with 16 bases between them. The CDR3 runs 14 residues. For the CDR3, the DNA is TGCAGTGCTAGCGGCGGGGGGGCCGGGTATGGCTACACCTTC. It encodes CSASGGGAGYGYTF.

This clonotype turned up a few times. The genes are TRBV12-3 or TRBV12-4 and TRBJ1-1; D remains ambiguous. There are 16 residues in the CDR3. V was pared by 5 bases and J by 1 base, with 17 bases between. The CDR3 region has the DNA TGTGCCAGCAGTACCTCGCTGAATCGAGAGAACACTGAAGCTTTCTTT. Translation: CASSTSLNRENTEAFF.

In its sample, this clonotype was seen many times. The rearrangement links TRBV7-6 to TRBJ2-3; possibly TRBD1 for D (7 bases). CDR3 length: 14 residues. The germline V gene has CDR1 SGHVS and CDR2 FNYEAQ. V was cut by 4 bases and J by 4 bases, with 12 bases left in between. This CDR3 reads CASSYGRGADTQYF. The CDR3 DNA follows: TGTGCCAGCAGCTACGGCAGGGGGGCAGATACGCAGTATTTT.